This passage covers 31 T cell receptor beta chains from one sample sequenced in a study of T cell changes during pregnancy in multiple sclerosis. Repertoires were generated with immunoSEQ multiplex PCR, while TCRdb's copy carries only in-frame clones and drops some. Here the sample spans more than 60,000 clones, around nine tenths being singletons. Specimen: peripheral blood, collected before pregnancy. The origin of the receptors is a female donor with multiple sclerosis, enrolled in a pregnancy study.

The gene calls are TRBV9 and TRBJ2-1; 10 bases line up with TRBD2. This CDR3 has 16 amino acids. Trimming took 5 bases from V and 0 from J; bases not matched to a gene: 5. Germline CDR1 SGDLS, CDR2 YYNGEE. CDR3 nucleotides: TGTGCCAGCAGTGCACTAGCGGGGAGCTCCTACAATGAGCAGTTCTTC. Translation gives CASSALAGSSYNEQFF.

The chain links TRBV19 to TRBJ2-5, with D uncertain. The CDR3 extends over 13 amino acids. The V gene lost 6 bases and the J gene lost 2 bases, with 10 bases spanning the gap. CDR1 is LNHDA, CDR2 SQIVND, per germline (reference sequence). CDR3 region: CASRADGQETQYF. CDR3 in DNA: TGTGCCAGTAGGGCAGACGGGCAAGAGACCCAGTACTTC.

The chain recombines TRBV7-3 with TRBJ2-2; TRBD2 aligns across 7 bases. The CDR3 is 16 residues long. Germline V gene lookup returns CDR1 SGHTA and CDR2 FQGTGA. V lost 5 bases to trimming and J lost 1 base; unmatched junction nucleotides: 7. In DNA form, the CDR3 reads TGTGCCAGCAGCCCCGGGGTAGCGGGGAACACCGGGGAGCTGTTTTTT. Amino acids: CASSPGVAGNTGELFF.

This rearrangement joins TRBV6-5 to TRBJ1-1; D unresolved. Trimming shortened V by 7 bases and J by 1 base, and 10 bases separated the two germline ends. CDR1 MNHEY and CDR2 SVGAGI come from the germline V gene. This CDR3 has 13 residues. In nucleotides, the CDR3 is TGTGCCAGCACGGGGAACGGGAACACTGAAGCTTTCTTT. It codes for CASTGNGNTEAFF.

The rearrangement joins TRBV4-2 to TRBJ2-7, with 9 nucleotides matching TRBD2. Germline V CDR1 and CDR2: LGHNA, YNFKEQ. Germline trimming cut 0 bases from V and 4 bases from J; bases unmatched to any gene: 7. CDR3 length: 16 amino acids. The CDR3 loop reads CASSQDGSGGHYEQYF. The DNA of the CDR3 is TGTGCCAGCAGCCAAGATGGCAGCGGGGGGCATTACGAGCAGTACTTC.

The chain combines TRBV9 with TRBJ1-5; 7 bases fit TRBD1. The CDR3 extends over 12 amino acids. V trimming: 7 bases; J trimming: 6 bases; junction bases outside the gene matches: 4. Germline CDR1 is SGDLS and CDR2 is YYNGEE. The CDR3 is CASGTAGQPQHF. The CDR3 DNA follows: TGTGCCAGCGGGACAGCGGGTCAGCCCCAGCATTTT.

V usage is TRBV7-8 and J usage is TRBJ1-5; D is possibly TRBD1 (5 bases). The CDR3 contains 17 residues. Germline values: CDR1 SGHVS, CDR2 FQNEAQ. Trimming removed 5 bases at V and 1 base at J, with 18 bases between. The CDR3 region is CASSHGGGRGSNQPQHF. The CDR3 DNA reads as TGTGCCAGCAGCCATGGAGGAGGGAGGGGAAGCAATCAGCCCCAGCATTTT.

V is TRBV5-8 and J is TRBJ1-5; TRBD1 matches at 9 bases. Germline loops: CDR1 SGHTS, CDR2 YDEGEE. With V trimmed by 6 bases and J by 7 bases, 11 bases remained unmatched. The CDR3 covers 15 residues. The CDR3 here is CASTSTGGLGQPQHF. The DNA of the CDR3 is TGTGCCAGCACCTCGACAGGGGGGTTGGGGCAGCCCCAGCATTTT.

V and J are TRBV30 and TRBJ1-2; tentatively, D is TRBD1 (6 bases). The CDR3 consists of 14 residues. V was trimmed by 5 bases and J by 8 bases, leaving 21 bases between them. Germline V gene lookup returns CDR1 GTSNPN and CDR2 SVGIG (reference sequence). The CDR3 sequence is CAWWERGAPRGYTF. The CDR3 region has the DNA TGTGCCTGGTGGGAGCGGGGGGCACCGAGAGGCTACACCTTC.

DNA for the CDR3: TGTGCCAGCAGTCGGCAGGGTTCATATAGCAATCAGCCCCAGCATTTT. It specifies CASSRQGSYSNQPQHF. This chain uses TRBV27 with TRBJ1-5, with D perhaps matching TRBD1 (5 bases). Deletions cut 5 bases from V and 0 bases from J, with 14 bases between. The CDR3 sequence is 16 residues long. The V gene's germline CDR1 is MNHEY and CDR2 SMNVEV (reference sequence).

This clone was detected once. The chain is built from TRBV7-6 and TRBJ1-4; D is possibly TRBD1 (5 bases). This CDR3 has 15 residues. CDR1 is SGHVS, CDR2 FNYEAQ, per germline. V was pared by 1 base and J by 0 bases, with 6 bases between. CDR3 region: CASSLGGTTNEKLFF. CDR3 bases: TGTGCCAGCAGCTTAGGGGGCACAACTAATGAAAAACTGTTTTTT.

This rearrangement joins TRBV4-1 to TRBJ1-1; TRBD1 agrees at 8 bases. Trimming at V came to 4 bases and at J to 0 bases, leaving 4 bases not matched to a gene. The CDR3 is 15 residues long. Germline values: CDR1 MGHRA, CDR2 YSYEKL. CDR3 bases: TGCGCCAGCAGCCCCAGACAGGGGATGAACACTGAAGCTTTCTTT. As protein: CASSPRQGMNTEAFF.

The V gene is TRBV7-3, the J gene TRBJ2-2, with D hard to call. Germline CDR1 SGHTA, CDR2 FQGTGA. The V end lost 5 bases, the J end lost 4 bases, and 11 bases lay between the germline ends. CDR3 length equals 14 residues. CDR3 sequence reads: CASSPIRSTGELFF. CDR3 in DNA: TGTGCCAGCAGCCCGATCAGGTCCACCGGGGAGCTGTTTTTT.

This chain links TRBV9 with TRBJ1-5; a possible D gene is TRBD1 (5 bases). Deletions cut 2 bases from V and 5 bases from J, with 14 bases between. Per germline, CDR1 SGDLS and CDR2 YYNGEE. The CDR3 has 15 amino acids. The CDR3 here is CASSVGSRVDQPQHF. CDR3 DNA: TGTGCCAGCAGCGTTGGTAGCAGGGTTGATCAGCCCCAGCATTTT.

Points on this clone: The identical CDR3 is also encoded by other nucleotide sequences in the sample. The V and J genes are TRBV27 and TRBJ1-5; D gene ambiguous. The CDR3 extends over 14 amino acids. The V end was cut by 4 bases, the J end by 4 bases, with 11 bases between. Germline V CDR1 and CDR2: MNHEY, SMNVEV (reference sequence). CDR3 nucleotides: TGTGCCAGCAGTTCCGGAGGGCCAAATCAGCCCCAGCATTTT. Protein: CASSSGGPNQPQHF.

The V and J genes are TRBV18 and TRBJ2-5, with 15 positions matching TRBD2. V lost 3 bases and J lost 2; bases outside the gene matches: 1. CDR3 length: 16 amino acids. CDR1 and CDR2 (germline): KGHSH, LQKENI. The CDR3 protein is CASSPGLAGGQETQYF. The DNA of the CDR3 is TGTGCCAGCTCACCGGGACTAGCGGGGGGACAAGAGACCCAGTACTTC.

The chain couples TRBV19 to TRBJ2-7; perhaps TRBD2 as D (6 bases). The CDR3 contains 16 residues. Trimming took off 2 bases at V and 1 base at J, with 15 bases between the two ends. Germline loops: CDR1 LNHDA, CDR2 SQIVND (reference sequence). DNA for the CDR3: TGTGCCAGTAGTATAAAACCGGGAGCCACTTCCTACGAGCAGTACTTC. It yields the protein CASSIKPGATSYEQYF.

The chain uses TRBV5-4 and TRBJ1-1, with D unclear. V lost 0 bases and J 1 base, leaving 7 bases between the germline ends. Germline CDR1 SGHNT, CDR2 YYREEE (reference sequence). The CDR3 spans 14 residues. DNA for the CDR3: TGTGCCAGCAGCTTGGGACTCAAGAACACTGAAGCTTTCTTT. This codes for CASSLGLKNTEAFF.

The gene calls are TRBV7-3 and TRBJ2-3; D might be TRBD2 (6 bases). The CDR3 totals 15 residues. Trimming pared 5 bases from V and 6 bases from J, leaving 18 bases between. Germline V gene sequence: CDR1 SGHTA, CDR2 FQGTGA. The CDR3 sequence: CASSPTGTLGDTQYF. The CDR3 nucleotides read TGTGCCAGCAGCCCGACCGGGACTCTTGGGGATACGCAGTATTTT.

The chain couples TRBV5-1 to TRBJ1-2; 9 bases align to TRBD1. Unmatched junction bases numbered 2, after V lost 0 bases and J lost 5 bases. In germline, CDR1 is SGHRS, CDR2 YFSETQ. The CDR3 has 14 amino acids. As DNA, the CDR3 is TGCGCCAGCAGCTTGGCGACAGGGGGGTATGGCTACACCTTC. Translated: CASSLATGGYGYTF. Complete variable domain (other parts from reference TRBV5-1 and TRBJ1-2): KAGVTQTPRYLIKTRGQQVTLSCSPISGHRSVSWYQQTPGQGLQFLFEYFSETQRNKGNFPGRFSGRQFSNSRSEMNVSTLELGDSALYLCASSLATGGYGYTFGSGTRLTVV.

The rearrangement uses TRBV11-3 and TRBJ2-1, with D possibly TRBD1 on 7 matching bases. Germline assignment: CDR1 SGHNT and CDR2 YENEEA. Trimming removed 5 bases from V and 9 bases from J, with 20 bases in between. CDR3 size: 15 residues. The DNA for the CDR3 is TGTGCCAGCAGCCGTGGACAGGAGGGTAGGGGTGAGCAGTTCTTC. Its protein product is CASSRGQEGRGEQFF. The entire variable domain, with the rest obtained from reference TRBV11-3 and TRBJ2-1, is as follows: EAGVVQSPRYKIIEKKQPVAFWCNPISGHNTLYWYLQNLGQGPELLIRYENEEAVDDSQLPKDRFSAERLKGVDSTLKIQPAELGDSAVYLCASSRGQEGRGEQFFGPGTRLTVL.

The chain has TRBV5-5 and TRBJ1-5, with 8 positions matching TRBD1. Germline-derived CDR1 and CDR2 are SGHKS and YYEKEE (reference sequence). This CDR3 has 16 residues. After removal of 4 bases from V and 2 bases from J, the junction contained 8 bases not matched to a gene. The CDR3 DNA reads TGTGCCAGCAGCCAAACAGGGGGTATGGGCAATCAGCCCCAGCATTTT. Protein: CASSQTGGMGNQPQHF.

The rearrangement joins TRBV4-3 to TRBJ1-1; 10 positions match TRBD1. Per the germline V gene, CDR1 is LGHNA and CDR2 is YSLEER. V shed 3 bases and J 6 bases; nucleotides not matched to a gene: 7. This CDR3 contains 15 residues. The CDR3 DNA follows: TGCGCCAGCAGCCACGCCGGGACAGGGGCCGCTGAAGCTTTCTTT. It translates to CASSHAGTGAAEAFF.

This chain connects TRBV9 to TRBJ1-1, with no clear D. This CDR3 has 14 residues. Germline CDR1 and CDR2: SGDLS and YYNGEE. The V end was cut by 0 bases, the J end by 4 bases, with 10 bases between. The CDR3 sequence is CASSVVGGSTEAFF. CDR3 bases: TGTGCCAGCAGCGTAGTAGGTGGGAGCACTGAAGCTTTCTTT.

CDR3 sequence reads: CASSVAGTLEQFF. In nucleotides, the CDR3 is TGTGCCAGCAGCGTAGCGGGGACTCTGGAGCAGTTCTTC. The rearrangement joins TRBV9 to TRBJ2-1; D may be TRBD2 (6 bases). This CDR3 spans 13 amino acids. The germline V and J ends were trimmed by 0 bases and 10 bases, with 11 bases remaining between them. Germline assignment: CDR1 SGDLS and CDR2 YYNGEE.

The chain carries TRBV9 and TRBJ1-1; 9 nucleotides align to TRBD1. After removal of 2 bases from V and 3 bases from J, the junction contained 5 bases not matched to a gene. The germline V gene has CDR1 SGDLS and CDR2 YYNGEE. The CDR3 contains 15 residues. DNA of the CDR3: TGTGCCAGCAGCGTTGAAACAGGGGGCTACACTGAAGCTTTCTTT. Translated, it gives CASSVETGGYTEAFF.

This clone came up once. The chain is built from TRBV13 and TRBJ1-2; 7 bases are shared with TRBD1. The CDR3 extends over 15 amino acids. J gave up 8 bases and V 5 bases, and 14 bases lay outside the gene matches. Germline lookup yields CDR1 PRHDT and CDR2 FYEKMQ (reference sequence). The DNA for the CDR3 is TGTGCCAGCAGCGCCGCACACGGGACAGAAGGCGGCTACACCTTC. Amino acids: CASSAAHGTEGGYTF.

The chain uses TRBV9 and TRBJ1-1; D perhaps matches TRBD1 (5 bases). CDR3 length: 13 amino acids. Trimming left V 4 bases short and J 7 bases short, with 14 bases between. Germline CDR1 and CDR2: SGDLS and YYNGEE. The CDR3 loop is CASSPETALEAFF. In DNA form, the CDR3 reads TGTGCCAGCAGCCCCGAGACAGCACTTGAAGCTTTCTTT.

This chain connects TRBV7-2 to TRBJ1-5, with D uncertain. The germline V gene encodes CDR1 SGHTA and CDR2 FQGNSA. There are 16 residues in the CDR3. Trimming removed 4 bases from V and 5 bases from J, with 18 bases in between. The CDR3 loop is CASSSPGGSIHQPQHF. CDR3 in DNA: TGTGCCAGCAGCTCCCCGGGAGGGTCGATACATCAGCCCCAGCATTTT.

This sequence joins TRBV5-4 and TRBJ1-1; the D gene is possibly TRBD1 (5 bases). The CDR3 has 12 residues. Germline V gene data show CDR1 as SGHNT and CDR2 as YYREEE (reference sequence). Trimming took off 2 bases at V and 5 bases at J, with 7 bases between the two ends. The CDR3 here is CASSFSGTEAFF. The CDR3 DNA reads TGTGCCAGCAGCTTCTCAGGGACTGAAGCTTTCTTT. The full variable domain, with the rest looked up from reference TRBV5-4 and TRBJ1-1, is ETGVTQSPTHLIKTRGQQVTLRCSSQSGHNTVSWYQQALGQGPQFIFQYYREEENGRGNFPPRFSGLQFPNYSSELNVNALELDDSALYLCASSFSGTEAFFGQGTRLTVV.

This chain uses TRBV14 with TRBJ2-7; a weak D match, TRBD2 (5 bases). CDR1 is SGHDN, CDR2 FVKESK, per germline. This CDR3 contains 13 residues. V was cut by 1 base and J by 7 bases, with 11 bases left in between. CDR3 region: CASSQVVPGEQYF. CDR3 coding DNA: TGTGCCAGCAGCCAAGTCGTGCCGGGAGAGCAGTACTTC. The whole variable domain, remainder taken from reference TRBV14 and TRBJ2-7, is EAGVTQFPSHSVIEKGQTVTLRCDPISGHDNLYWYRRVMGKEIKFLLHFVKESKQDESGMPNNRFLAERTGGTYSTLKVQPAELEDSGVYFCASSQVVPGEQYFGPGTRLTVT.